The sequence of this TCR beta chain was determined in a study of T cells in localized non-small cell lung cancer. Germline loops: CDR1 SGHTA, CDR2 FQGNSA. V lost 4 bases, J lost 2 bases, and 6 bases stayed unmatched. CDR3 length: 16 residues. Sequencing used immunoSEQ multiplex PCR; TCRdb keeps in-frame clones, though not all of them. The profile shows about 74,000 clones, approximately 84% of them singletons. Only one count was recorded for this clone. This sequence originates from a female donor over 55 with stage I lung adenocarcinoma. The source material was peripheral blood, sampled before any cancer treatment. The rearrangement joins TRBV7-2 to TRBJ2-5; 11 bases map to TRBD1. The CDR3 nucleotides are TGTGCCAGCAGCTCCTGGACAGGGGGCGGTCAAGAGACCCAGTACTTC. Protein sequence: CASSSWTGGGQETQYF.